One and the same sample provided the 25 T cell receptor beta chains below, sequenced in a study of T cell changes during pregnancy in multiple sclerosis. Assay: immunoSEQ multiplex PCR; the TCRdb copy retains only in-frame clones and omits some. The sample yields about 92,000 clones, 80% to 95% seen once. Sequencing was performed on peripheral blood, taken in the first trimester of pregnancy. The origin of the receptors is a female donor with multiple sclerosis, enrolled in a pregnancy study.

This clone was seen a single time. The V gene is TRBV7-6, the J gene TRBJ2-7; D is ambiguous. Between the trimmed V and J ends, which lost 1 base and 0 bases, there was a span of 10 bases. The CDR3 contains 15 residues. Germline V lookup: CDR1 SGHVS, CDR2 FNYEAQ. CDR3 coding DNA: TGTGCCAGCAGCTTAGGGTCCGCGAGCTCCTACGAGCAGTACTTC. Residues: CASSLGSASSYEQYF.

The chain has TRBV27 and TRBJ2-7, with 9 bases identical to TRBD1. V lost 3 bases and J lost 2; bases outside the gene matches: 5. The CDR3 totals 15 residues. In germline, CDR1 is MNHEY, CDR2 SMNVEV (reference sequence). The CDR3: CASSFGTGSTYEQYF. The CDR3 DNA reads TGTGCCAGCAGTTTTGGGACAGGGTCAACCTACGAGCAGTACTTC.

The chain has TRBV2 and TRBJ2-1; 8 bases fit TRBD1. Germline CDR1 SNHLY, CDR2 FYNNEI. V lost 1 base to trimming and J lost 3 bases; unmatched junction nucleotides: 5. The CDR3 extends over 16 amino acids. This chain's CDR3 is CASSEGGQGVYNEQFF. The CDR3 DNA is TGTGCCAGCAGTGAAGGAGGACAGGGCGTCTACAATGAGCAGTTCTTC.

J is TRBJ2-7 and V is TRBV2; 7 nucleotides match TRBD1. With V trimmed by 7 bases and J by 3 bases, 6 bases remained unmatched. Germline V gene lookup returns CDR1 SNHLY and CDR2 FYNNEI. The length of the CDR3 is 13 residues. CDR3 protein: CASMRQGIYEQYF. Here the CDR3 DNA reads TGTGCCAGCATGCGACAGGGCATCTACGAGCAGTACTTC.

The gene calls are TRBV11-2 and TRBJ1-2, with TRBD1 matching over 8 bases. From germline, CDR1 is SGHAT and CDR2 FQNNGV. The V segment lost 1 base and the J segment 4 bases; nucleotides outside the gene matches: 2. CDR3 length: 14 amino acids. CDR3 protein: CASSLGTGPYGYTF. The CDR3 DNA is TGTGCCAGCAGCTTAGGGACAGGGCCCTATGGCTACACCTTC.

The CDR3 sequence is CASSPGLSETQYF. CDR3 coding DNA: TGTGCCAGCTCCCCGGGTCTATCTGAGACCCAGTACTTC. This chain links TRBV6-1 with TRBJ2-5; D not resolved. V was shortened by 8 bases and J by 5 bases, with 15 bases between the two germline ends. This CDR3 region has 13 residues. CDR1 is MNHNS, CDR2 SASEGT, per germline.

The chain is built from TRBV29-1 and TRBJ2-3, with 7 bases fitting TRBD1. Losses at the gene ends were 0 bases for V and 4 bases for J; bases not matched to a gene: 10. Germline V CDR1 and CDR2: SQVTM, ANQGSEA. The CDR3 has 16 amino acids. The CDR3 loop is CSVEEQTGWSPDTQYF. CDR3 in DNA: TGCAGCGTTGAAGAACAGACAGGGTGGAGCCCAGATACGCAGTATTTT.

The rearrangement links TRBV18 to TRBJ2-5; D remains ambiguous. Germline CDR1 KGHSH, CDR2 LQKENI. Trimming cost V 2 bases and J 4 bases, with 14 bases left between them. This CDR3 region has 15 residues. Written as DNA, the CDR3 is TGTGCCAGCTCACCAGCCGCTCCCGGTGGAGAGACCCAGTACTTC. Its translation is CASSPAAPGGETQYF. Full variable domain (missing parts from reference TRBV18 and TRBJ2-5): NAGVMQNPRHLVRRRGQEARLRCSPMKGHSHVYWYRQLPEEGLKFMVYLQKENIIDESGMPKERFSAEFPKEGPSILRIQQVVRGDSAAYFCASSPAAPGGETQYFGPGTRLLVL.

This clone was observed a single time. This chain joins TRBV5-5 and TRBJ2-3, with a tentative D call TRBD1 (7 bases). Looked up from germline, CDR1 is SGHKS and CDR2 is YYEKEE (reference sequence). Trimming took off 4 bases at V and 0 bases at J, with 18 bases between the two ends. This CDR3 contains 17 residues. CDR3 in DNA: TGTGCCAGCAGCGCGGCACAGGGGAGGTTCAGCACAGATACGCAGTATTTT. This codes for CASSAAQGRFSTDTQYF. The whole variable domain, filled in from reference TRBV5-5 and TRBJ2-3, reads DAGVTQSPTHLIKTRGQQVTLRCSPISGHKSVSWYQQVLGQGPQFIFQYYEKEERGRGNFPDRFSARQFPNYSSELNVNALLLGDSALYLCASSAAQGRFSTDTQYFGPGTRLTVL.

This clone was observed a single time. The chain links TRBV5-4 to TRBJ1-2; TRBD1 aligns across 9 bases. CDR3 size: 16 residues. Germline CDR1 SGHNT, CDR2 YYREEE (reference sequence). Trimming cost V 2 bases and J 7 bases; bases outside gene matches: 12. The CDR3 nucleotides are TGTGCCAGCAGCTTTTCCCTTACAGGGGGCTTGGGTGGCTACACCTTC. Its protein product is CASSFSLTGGLGGYTF.

This chain joins TRBV5-4 and TRBJ2-2, with 12 bases matching TRBD2. CDR1 SGHNT and CDR2 YYREEE come from the germline V gene (reference sequence). The V and J ends lost 4 bases and 4 bases, in that order; junction bases with no gene match: 11. This CDR3 comprises 18 residues. The CDR3 spells CASSPGTSGPAGTGELFF. DNA for the CDR3: TGTGCCAGCAGCCCCGGGACTAGCGGGCCTGCGGGCACCGGGGAGCTGTTTTTT.

The chain couples TRBV9 to TRBJ2-2, with D unclear. The CDR3 loop spans 14 amino acids. The V gene's germline CDR1 is SGDLS and CDR2 YYNGEE. The ends were cut back, 2 bases at V and 4 bases at J, with 9 bases in the middle. The CDR3 region is CASSVHSPTGELFF. The CDR3 DNA follows: TGTGCCAGCAGCGTCCACAGCCCCACCGGGGAGCTGTTTTTT.

The V and J genes are TRBV2 and TRBJ1-2, with no clear D. Per germline, CDR1 SNHLY and CDR2 FYNNEI. V was cut by 2 bases and J by 6 bases, with 4 bases left in between. The CDR3 is 11 amino acids. The CDR3 sequence: CASSERDGYTF. The CDR3 bases are TGTGCCAGCAGTGAAAGAGATGGCTACACCTTC.

This clone was seen once. This sequence joins TRBV13 and TRBJ2-7; D not resolved. Germline CDR1 is PRHDT and CDR2 is FYEKMQ (reference sequence). Trimming stripped 0 bases from V and 6 bases from J, with 12 bases between. This CDR3 contains 14 residues. The CDR3 loop reads CASSLGRVHGEQYF. The DNA of the CDR3 is TGTGCCAGCAGCTTAGGCCGGGTCCACGGCGAGCAGTACTTC.

V usage is TRBV27 and J usage is TRBJ2-1; D gene ambiguous. In germline, CDR1 is MNHEY, CDR2 SMNVEV (reference sequence). The CDR3 length is 13 residues. The germline V and J ends were trimmed by 7 bases and 6 bases, with 13 bases remaining between them. The DNA of the CDR3 is TGTGCCAGCACTGATAACTTTATCAATGAGCAGTTCTTC. Translating gives CASTDNFINEQFF.

The rearrangement joins TRBV9 to TRBJ1-5, with a possible D match to TRBD1 (6 bases). The CDR3 is 15 amino acids. Germline values: CDR1 SGDLS, CDR2 YYNGEE. Trimming pared 4 bases from V and 1 base from J, leaving 12 bases between. Written as DNA, the CDR3 is TGTGCCAGCAGCCTTTACAGGGTAAGCAATCAGCCCCAGCATTTT. It encodes CASSLYRVSNQPQHF.

The chain combines TRBV19 with TRBJ2-5, with D unclear. Germline V gives CDR1 LNHDA, CDR2 SQIVND (reference sequence). Trimming pared 8 bases from V and 4 bases from J, leaving 14 bases between. There are 13 residues in the CDR3. CDR3 nucleotide sequence: TGTGCCAGTTCCCAATACTGGGCAGAGACCCAGTACTTC. It translates to CASSQYWAETQYF. Drawing the rest from reference TRBV19 and TRBJ2-5, the complete variable domain is DGGITQSPKYLFRKEGQNVTLSCEQNLNHDAMYWYRQDPGQGLRLIYYSQIVNDFQKGDIAEGYSVSREKKESFPLTVTSAQKNPTAFYLCASSQYWAETQYFGPGTRLLVL.

This clone was seen at least ten times. The chain has TRBV5-1 and TRBJ2-7, with 7 bases identical to TRBD1. The CDR3 is 17 amino acids. The germline V gene has CDR1 SGHRS and CDR2 YFSETQ. V lost 4 bases, J lost 3 bases, and 16 bases stayed unmatched. DNA for the CDR3: TGCGCCAGCAGCCCTTCGGTACTTCAACAGGGGATCTACGAGCAGTACTTC. Amino acids: CASSPSVLQQGIYEQYF.

This sequence joins TRBV7-9 and TRBJ1-3; TRBD1 is a possible D gene (6 bases). Trimming cost V 5 bases and J 0 bases, with 8 bases left between them. Germline assignment: CDR1 SEHNR and CDR2 FQNEAQ (reference sequence). This CDR3 is 14 amino acids long. CDR3 nucleotides: TGTGCCAGCAGCACAGGGAGCTCTGGAAACACCATATATTTT. Protein sequence: CASSTGSSGNTIYF. Drawing the rest from reference TRBV7-9 and TRBJ1-3, the complete variable domain is DTGVSQNPRHKITKRGQNVTFRCDPISEHNRLYWYRQTLGQGPEFLTYFQNEAQLEKSRLLSDRFSAERPKGSFSTLEIQRTEQGDSAMYLCASSTGSSGNTIYFGEGSWLTVV.

The V and J genes are TRBV7-3 and TRBJ2-7; 10 nucleotides line up with TRBD1. Per the germline V gene, CDR1 is SGHTA and CDR2 is FQGTGA. Trimming removed 5 bases from V and 3 bases from J; junction bases left unmatched: 4. The CDR3 is made up of 14 amino acids. Here the CDR3 reads CASSLTGGHYEQYF. CDR3 DNA: TGTGCCAGCAGCCTGACAGGGGGCCACTACGAGCAGTACTTC.

CDR3 amino acids: CASSQQGGTEAFF. CDR3 nucleotides: TGTGCCAGCAGCCAACAAGGCGGAACTGAAGCTTTCTTT. The rearrangement uses TRBV7-9 and TRBJ1-1, with D unclear. Trimming stripped 5 bases from V and 5 bases from J, with 12 bases between. The length of the CDR3 is 13 residues. The germline gives CDR1 SEHNR, CDR2 FQNEAQ (reference sequence).

V gene TRBV5-1 combines with J gene TRBJ2-3; 7 bases map to TRBD1. CDR1 and CDR2 from the germline V gene are SGHRS and YFSETQ. Losses at the gene ends were 7 bases for V and 2 bases for J; bases not matched to a gene: 13. The CDR3 spans 16 residues. CDR3: CASSISITGDTDTQYF. CDR3 coding DNA: TGCGCCAGCTCAATCTCTATAACAGGGGACACAGATACGCAGTATTTT. The full variable domain, in which reference TRBV5-1 and TRBJ2-3 provide the parts outside the CDR3, is KAGVTQTPRYLIKTRGQQVTLSCSPISGHRSVSWYQQTPGQGLQFLFEYFSETQRNKGNFPGRFSGRQFSNSRSEMNVSTLELGDSALYLCASSISITGDTDTQYFGPGTRLTVL.

V is TRBV13 and J is TRBJ1-1; 9 nucleotides line up with TRBD1. Trimming at V came to 5 bases and at J to 8 bases, leaving 12 bases not matched to a gene. This CDR3 is built from 15 residues. The germline gives CDR1 PRHDT, CDR2 FYEKMQ (reference sequence). The CDR3 loop is CASSPARDRAGEAFF. The CDR3 bases are TGTGCCAGCAGCCCTGCCCGGGACAGGGCGGGAGAAGCTTTCTTT. The full variable domain, its missing parts supplied by reference TRBV13 and TRBJ1-1, is AAGVIQSPRHLIKEKRETATLKCYPIPRHDTVYWYQQGPGQDPQFLISFYEKMQSDKGSIPDRFSAQQFSDYHSELNMSSLELGDSALYFCASSPARDRAGEAFFGQGTRLTVV.

The chain couples TRBV5-6 to TRBJ1-1; maybe TRBD1 (6 bases). The V gene lost 4 bases and the J gene lost 4 bases, with 17 bases spanning the gap. The germline gives CDR1 SGHDT, CDR2 YYEEEE. This CDR3 has 15 residues. This CDR3 is CASSNNAWGLTEAFF. The CDR3 region has the DNA TGTGCCAGCAGCAATAACGCCTGGGGGCTCACTGAAGCTTTCTTT.

The chain couples TRBV5-5 to TRBJ1-2; a possible D gene is TRBD1 (5 bases). The CDR3 is 14 amino acids. Trimming pared 9 bases from V and 3 bases from J, leaving 18 bases between. The V gene's germline CDR1 is SGHKS and CDR2 YYEKEE (reference sequence). The CDR3 region has the DNA TGTGCCACTGAGGAGGAGGGGATCGACTATGGCTACACCTTC. Protein: CATEEEGIDYGYTF.